Each of the 17 T cell receptor beta chains below was sequenced from the same sample in a study of blood T cell repertoires in COVID-19. Generated by immunoSEQ multiplex PCR, the TCRdb table keeps only in-frame clones and is missing some. The sample has around 140,000 clones; around 86% are singletons. The sample taken for sequencing was peripheral blood. The origin of the receptors is a man aged 50 or older with active COVID-19.

The chain carries TRBV10-3 and TRBJ1-1; D possibly corresponds to TRBD1 (5 bases). The CDR3 is 14 residues long. The germline gives CDR1 ENHRY, CDR2 SYGVKD. V lost 6 bases and J lost 1, with 12 bases in between. The CDR3 here is CAIRTTGPNTEAFF. The CDR3 DNA sequence: TGTGCCATCAGGACAACAGGTCCGAACACTGAAGCTTTCTTT.

The CDR3 region has the DNA TGTGCCAGCAGCTTGGGCCCAGGGGGAACCGGGGAGCTGTTTTTT. This sequence encodes CASSLGPGGTGELFF. This rearrangement joins TRBV5-8 to TRBJ2-2; 7 positions match TRBD1. CDR3 size: 15 residues. Germline lookup yields CDR1 SGHTS and CDR2 YDEGEE. J gave up 5 bases and V 0 bases, and 4 bases lay outside the gene matches. Full variable domain (remainder filled in from reference TRBV5-8 and TRBJ2-2): EAGVTQSPTHLIKTRGQQATLRCSPISGHTSVYWYQQALGLGLQFLLWYDEGEERNRGNFPPRFSGRQFPNYSSELNVNALELEDSALYLCASSLGPGGTGELFFGEGSRLTVL.

This chain uses TRBV7-2 with TRBJ2-5; D is uncertain. This CDR3 has 14 residues. Germline assignment: CDR1 SGHTA and CDR2 FQGNSA. The V end lost 7 bases, the J end lost 5 bases, and 17 bases lay between the germline ends. For the CDR3, the DNA is TGTGCCAGCACCCCTCCCCCCTCGAGGGAGACCCAGTACTTC. Protein sequence: CASTPPPSRETQYF.

The chain uses TRBV5-5 and TRBJ2-2; 8 nucleotides agree with TRBD2. Germline V gene lookup returns CDR1 SGHKS and CDR2 YYEKEE (reference sequence). The CDR3 extends over 15 amino acids. J gave up 3 bases and V 0 bases, and 1 base lay outside the gene matches. CDR3 sequence reads: CASSLVTSDTGELFF. The CDR3 DNA reads TGTGCCAGCAGCTTGGTGACTAGCGACACCGGGGAGCTGTTTTTT.

This chain links TRBV7-2 with TRBJ2-7; unclear D gene. The length of the CDR3 is 15 residues. CDR1 and CDR2 from the germline V gene are SGHTA and FQGNSA. V lost 6 bases and J lost 0, with 15 bases in between. The CDR3 reads CASSSSRSSSYEQYF. The CDR3 DNA reads TGTGCCAGCAGTAGTTCTAGATCTTCCTCCTACGAGCAGTACTTC.

V gene TRBV7-2 combines with J gene TRBJ2-1, with 10 bases that match TRBD1. Looked up from germline, CDR1 is SGHTA and CDR2 is FQGNSA. The CDR3 length is 15 residues. With 3 bases clipped from V and 6 bases from J, the junction kept 5 bases outside the gene matches. CDR3 coding DNA: TGTGCCAGCAGCTTGACAGGGGGCGCAGGCAATGAGCAGTTCTTC. Translation: CASSLTGGAGNEQFF.

This clone was detected only once. This chain joins TRBV4-2 and TRBJ2-3, with a tentative D call TRBD1 (6 bases). V was shortened by 0 bases and J by 8 bases, with 15 bases between the two germline ends. The CDR3 is 15 amino acids. CDR1 is LGHNA, CDR2 YNFKEQ, per germline. As DNA, the CDR3 is TGTGCCAGCAGCCAAGAGTCGTCCCAAGGGGGTACGCAGTATTTT. It is translated as CASSQESSQGGTQYF.

The chain employs TRBV5-1 and TRBJ2-3; 12 bases fit TRBD1. The CDR3 length is 16 residues. The germline gives CDR1 SGHRS, CDR2 YFSETQ. V trimming: 4 bases; J trimming: 1 base; junction bases outside the gene matches: 4. CDR3 residues: CASSGTGGGRTDTQYF. The CDR3 DNA sequence: TGCGCCAGCAGCGGGACAGGGGGCGGGCGCACAGATACGCAGTATTTT.

The genes are TRBV6-5 and TRBJ1-2; D possibly corresponds to TRBD1 (5 bases). Germline CDR1 MNHEY, CDR2 SVGAGI. V shed 3 bases and J shed 8 bases, with 22 bases lying between them. This CDR3 contains 16 residues. DNA of the CDR3: TGTGCCAGCAGTTATTCCCAGGGTACCGGAATGAGAGGCTACACCTTC. The encoded protein is CASSYSQGTGMRGYTF.

This chain links TRBV27 with TRBJ2-3, with 13 bases aligning to TRBD2. This CDR3 has 14 amino acids. Trimming removed 6 bases from V and 8 bases from J; junction bases left unmatched: 5. The germline gives CDR1 MNHEY, CDR2 SMNVEV (reference sequence). The CDR3 nucleotides are TGTGCCAGCAGCACGGGACTAGCGGGAACTACGCAGTATTTT. This encodes CASSTGLAGTTQYF.

J is TRBJ2-3 and V is TRBV5-1, with 15 positions matching TRBD2. V lost 5 bases to trimming and J lost 2 bases; unmatched junction nucleotides: 18. The CDR3 covers 21 residues. Germline V gene lookup returns CDR1 SGHRS and CDR2 YFSETQ. The CDR3: CASSVTGTSGGPRKATDTQYF. CDR3 coding DNA: TGCGCCAGCAGTGTTACCGGGACTAGCGGGGGGCCGAGAAAAGCCACAGATACGCAGTATTTT.

The V call is TRBV18, the J call TRBJ1-6, with no clear D. The CDR3 totals 16 residues. Trimming removed 3 bases at V and 7 bases at J, with 16 bases between. Germline V gene lookup returns CDR1 KGHSH and CDR2 LQKENI. The CDR3 region has the DNA TGTGCCAGCTCACCCGATCGAGGAACCCGGAATTCACCCCTCCACTTT. Protein: CASSPDRGTRNSPLHF.

The chain joins TRBV6-5 to TRBJ2-7; 8 nucleotides match TRBD1. CDR3 length: 14 residues. Germline-derived CDR1 and CDR2 are MNHEY and SVGAGI. V lost 5 bases to trimming and J lost 0 bases; unmatched junction nucleotides: 3. The CDR3 region has the DNA TGTGCCAGCAGTACCGACAGGGGCTCCTACGAGCAGTACTTC. Its translation: CASSTDRGSYEQYF.

In DNA, the CDR3 is TGTGCCAGCAGTTTCCCCGGACAGGGCGGAGAAAAACTGTTTTTT. Residues: CASSFPGQGGEKLFF. The chain is built from TRBV28 and TRBJ1-4, with TRBD1 matching over 8 bases. This CDR3 has 15 amino acids. With 3 bases clipped from V and 8 bases from J, the junction kept 8 bases outside the gene matches. From germline, CDR1 is MDHEN and CDR2 SYDVKM.

The table lists this clone with a few counts. This chain joins TRBV5-4 and TRBJ2-7; a possible D gene is TRBD2 (5 bases). Trimming cost V 4 bases and J 1 base, with 18 bases left between them. Germline V gene sequence: CDR1 SGHNT, CDR2 YYREEE (reference sequence). This CDR3 spans 16 amino acids. The CDR3 DNA reads TGTGCCAGCAGCCCCGGACCAGCCGGGATATCCTACGAGCAGTACTTC. This gives the protein CASSPGPAGISYEQYF.

The chain has TRBV2 and TRBJ2-1, with 8 positions matching TRBD2. The junction had 10 bases not matched to a gene; V was cut back by 6 bases and J by 6 bases. The CDR3 has 15 residues. Germline assignment: CDR1 SNHLY and CDR2 FYNNEI. The CDR3 bases are TGTGCCAGCAGGCCCATTATTAGCGGGGTCAATGAGCAGTTCTTC. It encodes CASRPIISGVNEQFF.

The chain links TRBV15 to TRBJ1-2, with 7 bases aligning to TRBD1. The CDR3 length is 14 residues. The V segment lost 0 bases and the J segment 4 bases; nucleotides outside the gene matches: 2. In germline, CDR1 is LNHNV, CDR2 YYDKDF (reference sequence). The CDR3 protein is CATSRDKGAYGYTF. CDR3 coding DNA: TGTGCCACCAGCAGAGATAAGGGGGCCTATGGCTACACCTTC.